This passage covers 18 T cell receptor beta chains from one sample sequenced in a study of shared clonotypes between healthy human individuals. TCRdb keeps only in-frame clones here, not all; method: immunoSEQ multiplex PCR. The table shows about 2 million clones, with roughly 96% occurring only once. Sequencing input: naive CD4+ T cells sorted from blood. Specified subset: CD45RA+ positively selected. These receptors were collected from a man younger than 35 in good health.

This chain links TRBV29-1 with TRBJ2-2, with TRBD2 identical over 9 bases. The CDR3 covers 14 residues. With V trimmed by 4 bases and J by 5 bases, 5 bases remained unmatched. Germline CDR1 is SQVTM and CDR2 is ANQGSEA. The CDR3 nucleotides read TGCAGCGTTGGGGGGCTAGCGGGAACCGGGGAGCTGTTTTTT. Protein sequence: CSVGGLAGTGELFF.

A remark on this clone: The sample carries other DNA sequences with the same CDR3. J is TRBJ2-3 and V is TRBV9, with D unresolved. In germline, CDR1 is SGDLS, CDR2 YYNGEE. This CDR3 region has 13 residues. V shed 1 base and J shed 2 bases, with 5 bases lying between them. The CDR3 region has the DNA TGTGCCAGCAGCGTATCCACCACAGATACGCAGTATTTT. It translates to CASSVSTTDTQYF.

This chain connects TRBV9 to TRBJ2-7; D not certain. The CDR3 contains 12 residues. Germline V gene lookup returns CDR1 SGDLS and CDR2 YYNGEE. V dropped 3 bases and J dropped 5 bases, with 9 bases sitting between them. In DNA form, the CDR3 reads TGTGCCAGCAGCGGCCTGCAGGACGAGCAGTACTTC. This sequence encodes CASSGLQDEQYF.

This rearrangement joins TRBV30 to TRBJ2-2; D perhaps matches TRBD2 (5 bases). Germline V gene lookup returns CDR1 GTSNPN and CDR2 SVGIG (reference sequence). Trimming removed 0 bases from V and 2 bases from J, with 13 bases in between. This CDR3 contains 16 residues. CDR3 protein: CAWSVGAAINTGELFF. The CDR3 DNA reads as TGTGCCTGGAGTGTAGGAGCGGCAATTAACACCGGGGAGCTGTTTTTT.

This rearrangement joins TRBV11-2 to TRBJ2-1, with 9 bases aligning to TRBD2. The CDR3 is 14 amino acids. The ends lost 5 bases at V and 2 bases at J; junction bases unmatched: 1. Germline V lookup: CDR1 SGHAT, CDR2 FQNNGV. CDR3 region: CASSLAGTYNEQFF. The CDR3 DNA reads as TGTGCCAGCAGCCTAGCGGGGACCTACAATGAGCAGTTCTTC.

This clone was seen once. The rearrangement uses TRBV2 and TRBJ1-5, with D possibly TRBD1 on 6 matching bases. This CDR3 has 15 amino acids. Germline CDR1 reads SNHLY; CDR2 reads FYNNEI. V gave up 4 bases and J gave up 2 bases, with 12 bases separating them. The CDR3 loop reads CASSVGRGGNQPQHF. The CDR3 DNA reads as TGTGCCAGCAGTGTGGGCAGGGGCGGCAATCAGCCCCAGCATTTT.

To note about this clone: The CDR3 does not close with the conserved phenylalanine or tryptophan, likely indicating a read error. The chain joins TRBV5-3 to TRBJ1-6; no firm D call. TRBV5-3 is marked as an open reading frame, function uncertain. The V end was cut by 4 bases, the J end by 0 bases, with 11 bases between. The CDR3 is made up of 16 amino acids. The CDR3 reads CARSPRSSSYNSPLHL. The CDR3 nucleotides are TGTGCCAGAAGCCCGCGGTCGAGCTCCTATAATTCACCCCTCCACCTT.

With respect to this clone: The identical CDR3 is also encoded by other nucleotide sequences in the sample. The gene calls are TRBV6-5 and TRBJ2-7; D may be TRBD1 (6 bases). Trimming took off 6 bases at V and 4 bases at J, with 7 bases between the two ends. CDR3 size: 11 residues. CDR1 and CDR2 (germline): MNHEY, SVGAGI. In DNA, the CDR3 is TGTGCCAGCAGAAGGGGGTACGAGCAGTACTTC. Amino acid sequence: CASRRGYEQYF.

This chain connects TRBV29-1 to TRBJ1-2; D is perhaps TRBD1 (6 bases). V was pared by 2 bases and J by 0 bases, with 13 bases between. CDR1 SQVTM and CDR2 ANQGSEA come from the germline V gene. The CDR3 is 15 amino acids. CDR3: CSVERRGQPNYGYTF. In nucleotides, the CDR3 is TGCAGCGTTGAAAGGAGAGGACAGCCTAACTATGGCTACACCTTC.

The rearrangement joins TRBV11-3 to TRBJ2-5, with D tentatively TRBD1 (5 bases). V was shortened by 5 bases and J by 5 bases, with 15 bases between the two germline ends. The CDR3 sequence is 14 residues long. Germline V gene sequence: CDR1 SGHNT, CDR2 YENEEA. CDR3 residues: CASSHRYRYETQYF. As DNA, the CDR3 is TGTGCCAGCAGCCATAGATACAGGTATGAGACCCAGTACTTC.

The rearrangement joins TRBV28 to TRBJ1-2; 10 positions match TRBD1. CDR1 and CDR2 (germline): MDHEN, SYDVKM. V shed 3 bases and J 3 bases; nucleotides not matched to a gene: 10. The CDR3 has 17 residues. The DNA of the CDR3 is TGTGCCAGCAGTTTCGACCCCGGACAGGGGGGCGACTATGGCTACACCTTC. This translates into CASSFDPGQGGDYGYTF.

In this sample, this clone turned up once. The gene calls are TRBV5-6 and TRBJ1-2, with a weak D call TRBD1 (6 bases). V lost 1 base, J lost 3 bases, and 10 bases lay in between. The CDR3 covers 14 residues. Per germline, CDR1 SGHDT and CDR2 YYEEEE. The CDR3 sequence: CASSLTGRYYGYTF. In nucleotides, the CDR3 is TGTGCCAGCAGCTTGACAGGGAGGTACTATGGCTACACCTTC.

This clone was seen a single time. The J gene is TRBJ1-5, the V gene TRBV30, with 9 nucleotides matching TRBD1. V shed 1 base and J 0 bases; nucleotides not matched to a gene: 13. The CDR3 consists of 19 residues. Germline V gene data show CDR1 as GTSNPN and CDR2 as SVGIG (reference sequence). This CDR3 is CAWSGPPGQGQYSNQPQHF. The CDR3 DNA is TGTGCCTGGAGTGGACCTCCGGGACAGGGCCAGTATAGCAATCAGCCCCAGCATTTT.

This clone has just a few counts. This chain joins TRBV19 and TRBJ1-2; a possible D gene is TRBD1 (6 bases). Germline V gene data show CDR1 as LNHDA and CDR2 as SQIVND (reference sequence). CDR3 length equals 14 residues. The V and J ends lost 4 bases and 10 bases respectively, with 19 bases between them. The CDR3 DNA is TGTGCCAGTAGTACAGGGACAACCCAGTCCAACTACACCTTC. It codes for CASSTGTTQSNYTF.

CDR3 DNA sequence: TGTGCCAGCACCCCTGGGGGCGCAGTGGCTTTCTTT. Its protein is CASTPGGAVAFF. The V and J genes are TRBV2 and TRBJ1-1; D possibly corresponds to TRBD1 (6 bases). This CDR3 is built from 12 residues. CDR1 SNHLY and CDR2 FYNNEI come from the germline V gene. Trimming left V 7 bases short and J 11 bases short, with 17 bases between. The full variable domain, rest sourced from reference TRBV2 and TRBJ1-1, is EPEVTQTPSHQVTQMGQEVILRCVPISNHLYFYWYRQILGQKVEFLVSFYNNEISEKSEIFDDQFSVERPDGSNFTLKIRSTKLEDSAMYFCASTPGGAVAFFGQGTRLTVV.

The V call is TRBV2, the J call TRBJ1-6; D ambiguous. V lost 6 bases to trimming and J lost 7 bases, with 19 bases between them. Germline CDR1 SNHLY, CDR2 FYNNEI. The CDR3 sequence is 16 residues long. CDR3 in DNA: TGTGCCAGCAGCGCGAACGGGGAGGGCGCGAATTCACCCCTCCACTTT. Residues: CASSANGEGANSPLHF. The full variable domain, with the rest looked up from reference TRBV2 and TRBJ1-6, is EPEVTQTPSHQVTQMGQEVILRCVPISNHLYFYWYRQILGQKVEFLVSFYNNEISEKSEIFDDQFSVERPDGSNFTLKIRSTKLEDSAMYFCASSANGEGANSPLHFGNGTRLTVT.

The rearrangement joins TRBV11-3 to TRBJ2-3; TRBD2 matches at 11 bases. Germline V CDR1 and CDR2: SGHNT, YENEEA. The CDR3 loop spans 16 amino acids. With 1 base clipped from V and 2 bases from J, the junction kept 2 bases outside the gene matches. CDR3 amino acids: CASSLVSGGATDTQYF. DNA for the CDR3: TGTGCCAGCAGCTTAGTTAGCGGGGGGGCCACAGATACGCAGTATTTT.

V and J are TRBV7-2 and TRBJ1-1; D call uncertain. CDR1 is SGHTA, CDR2 FQGNSA, per germline. The CDR3 contains 14 residues. V was cut by 3 bases and J by 2 bases, with 10 bases left in between. CDR3 in amino acids: CASSFSSSNTEAFF. The CDR3 DNA is TGTGCCAGCAGCTTTTCCTCATCCAACACTGAAGCTTTCTTT.